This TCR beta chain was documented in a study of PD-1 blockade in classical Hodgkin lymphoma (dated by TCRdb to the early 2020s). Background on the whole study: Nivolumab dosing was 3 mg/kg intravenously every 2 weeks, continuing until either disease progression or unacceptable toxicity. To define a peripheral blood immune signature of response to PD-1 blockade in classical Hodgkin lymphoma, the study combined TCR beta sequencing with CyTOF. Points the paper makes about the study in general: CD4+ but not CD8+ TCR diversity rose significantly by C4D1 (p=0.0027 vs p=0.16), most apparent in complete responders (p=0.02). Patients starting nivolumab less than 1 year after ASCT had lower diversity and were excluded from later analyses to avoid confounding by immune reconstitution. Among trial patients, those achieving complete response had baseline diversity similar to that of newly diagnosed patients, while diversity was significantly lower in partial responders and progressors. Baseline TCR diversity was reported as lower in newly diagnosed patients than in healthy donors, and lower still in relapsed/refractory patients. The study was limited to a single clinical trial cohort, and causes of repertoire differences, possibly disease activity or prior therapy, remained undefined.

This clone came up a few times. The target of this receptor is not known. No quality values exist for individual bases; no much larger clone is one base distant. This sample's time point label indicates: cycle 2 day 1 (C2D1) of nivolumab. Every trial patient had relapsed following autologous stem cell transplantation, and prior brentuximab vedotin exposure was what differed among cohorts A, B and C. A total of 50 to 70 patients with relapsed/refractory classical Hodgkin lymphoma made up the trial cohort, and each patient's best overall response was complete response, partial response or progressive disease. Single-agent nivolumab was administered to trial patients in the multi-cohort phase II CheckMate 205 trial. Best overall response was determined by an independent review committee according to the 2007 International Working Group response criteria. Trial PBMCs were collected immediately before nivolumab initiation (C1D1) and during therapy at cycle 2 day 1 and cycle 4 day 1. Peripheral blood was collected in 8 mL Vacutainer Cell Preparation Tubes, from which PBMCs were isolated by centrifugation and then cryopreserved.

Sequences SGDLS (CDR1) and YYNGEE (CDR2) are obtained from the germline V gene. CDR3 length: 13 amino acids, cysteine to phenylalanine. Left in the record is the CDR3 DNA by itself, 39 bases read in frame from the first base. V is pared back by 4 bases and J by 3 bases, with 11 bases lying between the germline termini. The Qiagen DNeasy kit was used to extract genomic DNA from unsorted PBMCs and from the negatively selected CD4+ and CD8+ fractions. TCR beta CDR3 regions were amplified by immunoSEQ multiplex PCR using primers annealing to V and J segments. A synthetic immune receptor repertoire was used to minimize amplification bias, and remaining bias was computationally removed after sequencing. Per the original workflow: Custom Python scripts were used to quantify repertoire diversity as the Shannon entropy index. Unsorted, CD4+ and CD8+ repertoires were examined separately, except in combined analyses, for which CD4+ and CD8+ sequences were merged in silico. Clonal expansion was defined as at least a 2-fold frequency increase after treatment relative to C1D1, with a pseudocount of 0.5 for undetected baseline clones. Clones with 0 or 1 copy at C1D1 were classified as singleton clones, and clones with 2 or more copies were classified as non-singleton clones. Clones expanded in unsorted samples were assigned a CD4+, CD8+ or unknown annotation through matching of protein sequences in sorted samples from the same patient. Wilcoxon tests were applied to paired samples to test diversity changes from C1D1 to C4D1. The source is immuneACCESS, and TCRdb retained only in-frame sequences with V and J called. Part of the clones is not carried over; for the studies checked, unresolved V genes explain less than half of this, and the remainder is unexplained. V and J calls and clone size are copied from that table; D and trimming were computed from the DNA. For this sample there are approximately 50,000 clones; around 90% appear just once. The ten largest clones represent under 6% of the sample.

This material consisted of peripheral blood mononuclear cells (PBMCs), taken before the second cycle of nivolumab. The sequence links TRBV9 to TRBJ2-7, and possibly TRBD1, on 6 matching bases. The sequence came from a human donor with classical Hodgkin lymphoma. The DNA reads TGTGCCAGCAGCCGGGACATGAACTACGAGCAGTACTTC. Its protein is CASSRDMNYEQYF.